A selection of T cell receptor beta chains follows, all from one sample in a study of blood T cell repertoires in COVID-19. TCRdb keeps only in-frame clones here, not all; method: immunoSEQ multiplex PCR. Among approximately 300,000 clones listed, about 92% were seen once. Sequencing input: PBMCs or T cells enriched from blood (not recorded which). Receptors were obtained from a man aged 60 to 69 who had recovered from COVID-19. Each CDR3 is given with its conserved first and last residue. The D gene is left open where the match is weak. A row's size may be missing; if present it is once, few, many or a size class.

J gene	V gene	clone size	D gene	CDR3 protein	CDR3 DNA
TRBJ1-6	TRBV7-2	NA	NA	CASSFGGWDNSPLHF	TGTGCCAGCAGCTTTGGGGGCTGGGATAATTCACCCCTCCACTTT
TRBJ2-1	TRBV9	NA	TRBD2	CASSVELAGVGEQFF	TGTGCCAGCAGCGTAGAACTAGCGGGAGTAGGTGAGCAGTTCTTC
TRBJ1-4	TRBV7-2	NA	TRBD1	CASSLRVRGRNEKLFF	TGTGCCAGCAGCTTAAGGGTCAGGGGGAGGAATGAAAAACTGTTTTTT
TRBJ2-7	TRBV28	NA	NA	CATTLGTNEQYF	TGTGCCACCACCCTAGGAACGAACGAGCAGTACTTC
TRBJ1-5	TRBV5-6	NA	TRBD1	CASSLFGQGGQPQHF	TGTGCCAGCAGCTTGTTTGGACAGGGCGGTCAGCCCCAGCATTTT
TRBJ2-7	TRBV10-1	NA	TRBD2	CASSDGTSGYEQYF	TGCGCCAGCAGTGACGGGACTAGCGGTTACGAGCAGTACTTC
TRBJ1-1	TRBV5-1	NA	TRBD1	CASSPNDRGTEAFF	TGCGCCAGCAGCCCTAATGACAGGGGCACTGAAGCTTTCTTT
TRBJ2-7	TRBV5-1	NA	TRBD1	CASSLVSRGQGDYEQYF	TGCGCCAGCAGCTTGGTGAGTCGGGGACAGGGAGACTACGAGCAGTACTTC
TRBJ1-5	TRBV4-1	NA	NA	CASSPRQGNQPQHF	TGCGCCAGCAGCCCTCGCCAGGGAAATCAGCCCCAGCATTTT
TRBJ1-2	TRBV6-5	NA	TRBD1	CASSYRDRGHYGYTF	TGTGCCAGCAGTTACAGGGACAGGGGACACTATGGCTACACCTTC
TRBJ1-2	TRBV13	NA	TRBD1	CASSYGTGSYGYTF	TGTGCCAGCAGCTACGGGACAGGGTCCTATGGCTACACCTTC
TRBJ2-7	TRBV6-1	NA	NA	CASSETWGPVGEQYF	TGTGCCAGCAGTGAGACCTGGGGGCCAGTTGGCGAGCAGTACTTC
TRBJ1-1	TRBV7-8	NA	NA	CASSLAYLGGRHTEAFF	TGTGCCAGCAGCTTAGCCTACCTCGGGGGGAGGCACACTGAAGCTTTCTTT
TRBJ1-5	TRBV6-5	NA	TRBD1	CASRPRGTGRQPQHF	TGTGCCAGCAGACCACGCGGGACAGGGCGTCAGCCCCAGCATTTT
TRBJ2-5	TRBV5-4	NA	TRBD2	CASSLDQASGSQETQYF	TGTGCCAGCAGCTTGGATCAGGCTAGCGGGAGCCAAGAGACCCAGTACTTC
TRBJ2-6	TRBV9	NA	NA	CASSVVDKAISGANVLTF	TGTGCCAGCAGCGTAGTCGACAAAGCAATCTCTGGGGCCAACGTCCTGACTTTC
TRBJ2-5	TRBV6-2/TRBV6-3	NA	NA	CASSYSILRGRETQYF	TGTGCCAGCAGTTACTCAATTCTAAGGGGCAGGGAGACCCAGTACTTC
TRBJ2-3	TRBV4-3	NA	NA	CASSPMGAQKRDTDTQYF	TGCGCCAGCAGCCCCATGGGGGCCCAAAAGCGAGACACAGATACGCAGTATTTT
TRBJ1-1	TRBV27	NA	TRBD1	CASKGQGTTEAFF	TGTGCCAGCAAGGGACAGGGGACGACTGAAGCTTTCTTT
TRBJ1-6	TRBV4-2	once	NA	CASSQGSAQIPLHF	TGTGCCAGCAGCCAAGGTAGTGCCCAAATCCCCCTCCACTTT
TRBJ2-7	TRBV10-2	NA	NA	CASRETSFYEQYF	TGCGCCAGCAGGGAGACTAGTTTTTACGAGCAGTACTTC
TRBJ2-5	TRBV10-3	NA	TRBD2	CAISVSGGETQYF	TGTGCCATCAGTGTTAGCGGGGGGGAGACCCAGTACTTC
TRBJ2-3	TRBV20-1	NA	NA	CSASLGGSQYF	TGCAGTGCTAGCCTAGGGGGATCGCAGTATTTT
TRBJ1-5	TRBV9	NA	TRBD1	CASSDTGGGEPQHF	TGTGCCAGCAGCGACACAGGGGGCGGGGAGCCCCAGCATTTT
TRBJ1-2	TRBV27	once	NA	CASSRRINYGYTF	TGTGCCAGCAGTAGGAGGATTAACTATGGCTACACCTTC
TRBJ1-1	TRBV30	NA	NA	CAWAGNTEAFF	TGTGCCTGGGCGGGGAACACTGAAGCTTTCTTT
TRBJ2-1	TRBV5-1	once	TRBD2	CASKGLAGVNEQFF	TGCGCCAGTAAGGGACTAGCGGGAGTTAATGAGCAGTTCTTC
TRBJ2-1	TRBV3-1/TRBV3-2	NA	TRBD1	CASSHEWTGNNEQFF	TGTGCCAGCAGCCACGAATGGACAGGAAACAATGAGCAGTTCTTC
TRBJ2-5	TRBV14	once	TRBD1	CASSLLRGLGETQYF	TGTGCCAGCAGCCTTCTCAGGGGGCTGGGGGAGACCCAGTACTTC
TRBJ2-7	TRBV13	NA	NA	CASRRRDEQYF	TGTGCCAGCAGAAGGAGGGACGAGCAGTACTTC
TRBJ1-4	TRBV30	NA	NA	CAWSVRGGFNEKLFF	TGTGCCTGGAGTGTACGGGGGGGGTTTAATGAAAAACTGTTTTTT
TRBJ2-5	TRBV20-1	NA	TRBD2	CSASGASGSGETQYF	TGCAGTGCTAGTGGGGCTAGCGGGAGTGGAGAGACCCAGTACTTC
TRBJ1-5	TRBV12-3/TRBV12-4	NA	NA	CASSTKTGMRYF	TGTGCCAGCAGTACGAAAACAGGGATGAGGTATTTT
TRBJ2-1	TRBV5-5	NA	NA	CASSLSAGNSYNEQFF	TGTGCCAGCAGCTTGTCGGCGGGGAACTCCTACAATGAGCAGTTCTTC
TRBJ1-2	TRBV4-1	NA	NA	CASRPPGGGYTF	TGCGCCAGCAGGCCGCCCGGAGGAGGCTACACCTTC
TRBJ2-3	TRBV23-1	NA	TRBD1	CASSQSPGIQGAVQYF	TGCGCCAGCAGTCAATCCCCCGGAATCCAGGGGGCCGTGCAGTATTTT
TRBJ1-5	TRBV27	NA	TRBD1	CASRATLGQGAWGSFDQPQHF	TGTGCCAGCAGGGCTACCCTGGGACAGGGGGCTTGGGGTAGTTTCGATCAGCCCCAGCATTTT
TRBJ1-1	TRBV14	NA	NA	CASSQDASPEAFF	TGTGCCAGCAGCCAAGATGCGTCCCCTGAAGCTTTCTTT
TRBJ1-5	TRBV5-6	NA	NA	CASSLGTAPGPQHF	TGTGCCAGCAGCTTGGGGACAGCCCCAGGTCCCCAGCATTTT
TRBJ1-1	TRBV18	NA	TRBD1	CASSPSGQGAGGTEAFF	TGTGCCAGCTCACCGTCGGGACAGGGGGCTGGAGGTACTGAAGCTTTCTTT
TRBJ2-1	TRBV7-3	NA	NA	CASSLTSEDEQFF	TGTGCCAGCAGCTTAACTTCGGAGGATGAGCAGTTCTTC
TRBJ2-1	TRBV18	once	TRBD1	CASSPLTGEHEQFF	TGTGCCAGCTCACCCCTGACAGGGGAGCATGAGCAGTTCTTC
TRBJ1-3	TRBV7-8	NA	NA	CASSFQTTAGLSSGNTIYF	TGTGCCAGCAGCTTTCAAACAACCGCCGGGTTAAGCTCTGGAAACACCATATATTTT
TRBJ2-2	TRBV24-1	once	TRBD1	CATRGTGATGELFF	TGTGCCACCAGGGGGACAGGGGCTACCGGGGAGCTGTTTTTT
TRBJ2-7	TRBV5-4	NA	TRBD2	CASSTTTAGGRYEQYF	TGTGCCAGCAGCACCACCACAGCGGGAGGAAGGTACGAGCAGTACTTC
TRBJ1-3	TRBV27	once	NA	CAMRRPPGNTIYF	TGTGCCATGAGGCGCCCCCCTGGAAACACCATATATTTT
TRBJ1-2	TRBV11-2	NA	NA	CASSLDPGRGGGYTF	TGTGCCAGCAGCTTAGATCCCGGTCGGGGTGGTGGCTACACCTTC
TRBJ2-1	TRBV7-2	NA	TRBD1	CAQGGQGSNEQFF	TGTGCCCAGGGGGGACAGGGGAGTAATGAGCAGTTCTTC
TRBJ2-3	TRBV5-3	NA	NA	CARSPCWVADGTDTQYF	TGTGCCAGAAGCCCCTGTTGGGTAGCAGATGGCACAGATACGCAGTATTTT
TRBJ1-2	TRBV6-5	once	TRBD1	CASSKGQGARGYTF	TGTGCCAGCAGTAAGGGACAGGGGGCGCGTGGCTACACCTTC
TRBJ2-4	TRBV6-5	NA	TRBD1	CASIDRGRKNIQYF	TGTGCCAGCATAGACAGGGGTCGTAAAAACATTCAGTACTTC
TRBJ2-7	TRBV6-1	NA	NA	CASSSKYEQYF	TGTGCCAGCAGTTCCAAATACGAGCAGTACTTC
TRBJ2-6	TRBV4-3	NA	TRBD2	CASSQDGASGDGANVLTF	TGCGCCAGCAGCCAAGATGGGGCTAGCGGGGACGGGGCCAACGTCCTGACTTTC
TRBJ1-4	TRBV27	NA	NA	CASSASETPTNEKLFF	TGTGCCAGCAGTGCGAGTGAAACTCCAACTAATGAAAAACTGTTTTTT
TRBJ2-2	TRBV19	NA	NA	CASNLGPFPPGELFF	TGTGCCAGTAATTTGGGGCCGTTCCCCCCCGGGGAGCTGTTTTTT
TRBJ2-1	TRBV24-1	NA	TRBD2	CATAESGRPNNEQFF	TGTGCCACCGCCGAAAGCGGGAGGCCCAACAATGAGCAGTTCTTC